Presented here are 18 T cell receptor beta chains from one specimen sequenced in a study of blood T cells in healthy people across ages (dated by TCRdb to between 2015 and 2016). Library preparation was by 5' RACE. Sequenced on an Illumina HiSeq 2500. The second PCR ran for about 6 to 11 cycles and used a J-beta primer mix along with a sample-barcoded 5' primer. Using fastp at Q25 and MiXCR, TCRdb reprocessed the public reads and kept productive beta chains. One record per CDR3 amino acid sequence lists the most common genes and DNA. The table for this sample lists about a million distinct CDR3 sequences; roughly 51% of them were counted only once. The top ten clones comprise over 20% of the sample. Sequences were obtained from blood. These receptors were collected from a woman aged 60-75 years in good health.

This clonotype was observed a few times. The chain carries TRBV2 and TRBJ1-2, with D unclear. The CDR3 is 13 amino acids. Trimming shortened V by 2 bases and J by 3 bases, and 7 bases separated the two germline ends. Germline V lookup: CDR1 SNHLY, CDR2 FYNNEI. CDR3 sequence reads: CASSERSDYGYTF. In nucleotides, the CDR3 is TGTGCCAGCAGTGAACGGTCAGACTATGGCTACACCTTC. The complete variable domain, with remaining parts taken from reference TRBV2 and TRBJ1-2, reads EPEVTQTPSHQVTQMGQEVILRCVPISNHLYFYWYRQILGQKVEFLVSFYNNEISEKSEIFDDQFSVERPDGSNFTLKIRSTKLEDSAMYFCASSERSDYGYTFGSGTRLTVV.

About this clonotype: This sequence may be a read error, since a much larger clone differs from it by one base. The gene calls are TRBV6-5 and TRBJ2-5; D gene uncertain. The CDR3 length is 11 residues. CDR1 is MNHEY and CDR2 is SVGAGI in the germline V gene. The CDR3 sequence: CASRGMETLYF. In nucleotides, the CDR3 is TGTGCCAGCAGGGGGATGGAGACCCTGTACTTC.

This clonotype has more than one count but fewer than ten. V is TRBV12-3 or TRBV12-4 and J is TRBJ2-7, with TRBD2 matching 8 bases. This CDR3 has 14 residues. The J segment lost 7 bases and the V segment lost 8 bases, leaving 13 bases of the junction unmatched. CDR3 in DNA: TGTGCCAGCGGTCCGCCTAGCGGGTGGGGGGAGCAGTACTTC. Its translation: CASGPPSGWGEQYF.

This clonotype has only a few counts. This sequence joins TRBV5-1 and TRBJ2-7; 10 nucleotides match TRBD2. This CDR3 region has 14 residues. CDR1 is SGHRS and CDR2 is YFSETQ in the germline V gene. Germline trimming cut 4 bases from V and 7 bases from J; bases unmatched to any gene: 8. The CDR3 sequence: CASSQTLAGREQYF. The CDR3 nucleotides are TGCGCCAGCAGCCAGACACTAGCGGGAAGGGAGCAGTACTTC.

The chain uses TRBV7-9 and TRBJ2-4; 7 positions match TRBD2. This CDR3 spans 16 amino acids. Germline V gives CDR1 SEHNR, CDR2 FQNEAQ (reference sequence). The V segment lost 1 base and the J segment 3 bases; nucleotides outside the gene matches: 6. CDR3 sequence reads: CASSLVPSGYKNIQYF. Written as DNA, the CDR3 is TGTGCCAGCAGCTTAGTCCCTAGCGGCTACAAAAACATTCAGTACTTC. Complete variable domain (other parts from reference TRBV7-9 and TRBJ2-4): DTGVSQNPRHKITKRGQNVTFRCDPISEHNRLYWYRQTLGQGPEFLTYFQNEAQLEKSRLLSDRFSAERPKGSFSTLEIQRTEQGDSAMYLCASSLVPSGYKNIQYFGAGTRLSVL.

The chain uses TRBV6-5 and TRBJ2-5; D possibly corresponds to TRBD2 (6 bases). The V gene lost 6 bases and the J gene lost 4 bases, with 15 bases spanning the gap. CDR1 and CDR2 from the germline V gene are MNHEY and SVGAGI. The CDR3 contains 14 residues. CDR3 DNA sequence: TGTGCCAGCAGCCCCGGAGGGAGTTCAGAGACCCAGTACTTC. It translates to CASSPGGSSETQYF.

The J gene is TRBJ1-4, the V gene TRBV6-6; D gene uncertain. CDR1 is MNHNY, CDR2 SVGAGI, per germline (reference sequence). This CDR3 is built from 13 residues. Trimming left V 2 bases short and J 4 bases short, with 5 bases between. The CDR3 here is CASSYERNEKLFF. The CDR3 DNA sequence: TGTGCCAGCAGTTACGAACGTAATGAAAAACTGTTTTTT.

The CDR3 DNA sequence: TGCAGTGCTAGAGTAAATAGCAATCAGCCCCAGCATTTT. The encoded protein is CSARVNSNQPQHF. The V call is TRBV20-1, the J call TRBJ1-5, with unresolved D. The CDR3 has 13 amino acids. V lost 1 base and J 0 bases, leaving 4 bases between the germline ends. Germline CDR1 reads DFQATT; CDR2 reads SNEGSKA (reference sequence).

This chain uses TRBV13 with TRBJ2-7; 11 bases are a match to TRBD2. The V gene's germline CDR1 is PRHDT and CDR2 FYEKMQ (reference sequence). The V segment lost 3 bases and the J segment 6 bases; nucleotides outside the gene matches: 7. This CDR3 spans 15 amino acids. CDR3 region: CASSFQTSGIGEQYF. Here the CDR3 DNA reads TGTGCCAGCAGCTTCCAGACTAGCGGGATTGGCGAGCAGTACTTC.

The chain combines TRBV29-1 with TRBJ2-4, with 9 bases aligning to TRBD1. With the DNA end fitting TRBJ2-7 better, the J assignment may be wrong. CDR3 size: 15 residues. The germline gives CDR1 SQVTM, CDR2 ANQGSEA. The CDR3 protein is CSVRTGAAGASEQYF. Written as DNA, the CDR3 is TGCAGCGTGCGGACAGGGGCAGCTGGGGCTTCCGAGCAGTACTTC.

J is TRBJ2-5 and V is TRBV27; TRBD1 is a possible D gene (7 bases). From germline, CDR1 is MNHEY and CDR2 SMNVEV (reference sequence). This CDR3 spans 15 amino acids. V was clipped by 9 bases and J by 2 bases, with 19 bases between them. The CDR3 DNA reads as TGTGCCAGGATTGGGAGGACAGGCGGTCAAGAGACCCAGTACTTC. Its translation is CARIGRTGGQETQYF.

The chain has TRBV4-3 and TRBJ1-2, with no clear D. The CDR3 length is 18 residues. The ends were cut back, 0 bases at V and 1 base at J, with 18 bases in the middle. Per germline, CDR1 LGHNA and CDR2 YSLEER. The chain's CDR3 is CASSQESVTLGGNYGYTF. CDR3 coding DNA: TGCGCCAGCAGCCAAGAAAGCGTAACACTGGGCGGTAACTATGGCTACACCTTC.

The CDR3 DNA reads as TGTGCCAGCAGCTCTGTAGCGGGAACCCCAGATACGCAGTATTTT. Protein: CASSSVAGTPDTQYF. V is TRBV7-2 and J is TRBJ2-3; 8 nucleotides match TRBD2. From germline, CDR1 is SGHTA and CDR2 FQGNSA. There are 15 residues in the CDR3. The V segment lost 4 bases and the J segment 4 bases; nucleotides outside the gene matches: 7. Filled out from reference TRBV7-2 and TRBJ2-3, the complete variable domain reads GAGVSQSPSNKVTEKGKDVELRCDPISGHTALYWYRQSLGQGLEFLIYFQGNSAPDKSGLPSDRFSAERTGGSVSTLTIQRTQQEDSAVYLCASSSVAGTPDTQYFGPGTRLTVL.

The CDR3 region is CASSQDLPGVMYSPLHF. DNA of the CDR3: TGTGCCAGCAGCCAAGATCTCCCAGGGGTGATGTATTCACCCCTCCACTTT. V usage is TRBV4-2 and J usage is TRBJ1-6, with D possibly being TRBD1 (6 bases). The CDR3 is 17 residues long. The germline V gene encodes CDR1 LGHNA and CDR2 YNFKEQ. V lost 0 bases, J lost 8 bases, and 17 bases lay in between.

The V call is TRBV5-6, the J call TRBJ1-6, with D possibly TRBD1 on 5 matching bases. The V end lost 2 bases, the J end lost 1 base, and 10 bases lay between the germline ends. Looked up from germline, CDR1 is SGHDT and CDR2 is YYEEEE. CDR3 length: 16 amino acids. CDR3 residues: CASSFGRGSYNSPLHF. The CDR3 DNA reads TGTGCCAGCAGCTTTGGAAGGGGTTCCTATAATTCACCCCTCCACTTT. Supplemented by reference TRBV5-6 and TRBJ1-6, the full variable domain reads DAGVTQSPTHLIKTRGQQVTLRCSPKSGHDTVSWYQQALGQGPQFIFQYYEEEERQRGNFPDRFSGHQFPNYSSELNVNALLLGDSALYLCASSFGRGSYNSPLHFGNGTRLTVT.

There are a few counts of this clonotype. The chain joins TRBV13 to TRBJ1-4; D gene ambiguous. V lost 3 bases, J lost 8 bases, and 19 bases lay in between. CDR1 and CDR2 (germline): PRHDT, FYEKMQ (reference sequence). The CDR3 totals 16 residues. The CDR3 nucleotides are TGTGCCAGCAGCTTCGGGAAGGCGATGGTTAGGGAAAAACTGTTTTTT. Its translation: CASSFGKAMVREKLFF.

The table lists this clonotype with a count of one. The chain's CDR3 is CASSFDRGLDGYTF. CDR3 sequence (DNA): TGCGCCAGCAGCTTCGACAGGGGGCTGGATGGCTACACCTTC. The V call is TRBV5-1, the J call TRBJ1-2; TRBD1 matches 10 bases. Germline-derived CDR1 and CDR2 are SGHRS and YFSETQ. After removal of 2 bases from V and 6 bases from J, the junction contained 4 bases not matched to a gene. This CDR3 contains 14 residues.

The J gene is TRBJ1-4, the V gene TRBV6-5; D is ambiguous. Germline-derived CDR1 and CDR2 are MNHEY and SVGAGI. The V end lost 5 bases, the J end lost 7 bases, and 20 bases lay between the germline ends. The CDR3 sequence is 16 residues long. This CDR3 reads CASSLRAPEDSEKLFF. The CDR3 DNA reads as TGTGCCAGCAGTCTCCGGGCGCCGGAGGACTCTGAAAAACTGTTTTTT.